These T cell receptor beta chains were read from a single sample in a study of T cell responses to AZD1222 COVID-19 vaccine. The data were produced by immunoSEQ multiplex PCR, yet TCRdb's version contains in-frame clones alone and is incomplete. In the table there are 100,000 to 150,000 clones, 92% of which are singletons. The sample was peripheral blood, taken 28 days after the second AZD1222 dose. Receptors were obtained from an adult who received the AZD1222 COVID-19 vaccine. Both conserved end residues are trimmed from each CDR3. Clone size is shown for a subset of rows, as once, few, many or a class of expanded clone.

CDR3: ASKGTGGRTEAF
V: TRBV2
length: 12
size: once

CDR3: ASSEGPNNEQF
V: TRBV6-1
length: 11
size: .

CDR3: ASSLTADGVATQY
V: TRBV7-3
length: 13
size: .

CDR3: ASSSIGDGYT
V: TRBV6-5
length: 10
size: .

CDR3: ASSLGGTGNSPLH
V: TRBV7-9
length: 13
size: .

CDR3: ASSQVTSAVTDTQY
V: TRBV4-2
length: 14
size: once

CDR3: SVRNQSLAKNIQY
V: TRBV29-1
length: 13
size: .

CDR3: ATSKGLAGDYEY
V: TRBV11-2
length: 12
size: .

CDR3: ASSRAGSSYEQY
V: TRBV4-2
length: 12
size: few

CDR3: ASNPTGGTNYGYT
V: TRBV4-3
length: 13
size: .